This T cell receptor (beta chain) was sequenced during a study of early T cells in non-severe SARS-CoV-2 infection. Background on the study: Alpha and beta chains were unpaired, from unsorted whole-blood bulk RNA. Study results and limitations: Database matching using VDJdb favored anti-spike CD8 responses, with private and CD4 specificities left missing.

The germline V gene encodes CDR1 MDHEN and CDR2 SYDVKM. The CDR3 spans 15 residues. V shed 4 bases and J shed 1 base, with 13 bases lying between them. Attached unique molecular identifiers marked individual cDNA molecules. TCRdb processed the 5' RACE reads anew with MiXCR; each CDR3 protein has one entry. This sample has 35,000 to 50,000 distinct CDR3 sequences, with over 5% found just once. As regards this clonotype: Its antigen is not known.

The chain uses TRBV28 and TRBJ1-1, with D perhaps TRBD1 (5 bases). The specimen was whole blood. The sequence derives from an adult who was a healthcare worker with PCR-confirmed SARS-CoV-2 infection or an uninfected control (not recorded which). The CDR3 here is CASSSPGLTNTEAFF. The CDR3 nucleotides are TGTGCCAGCAGTTCACCGGGACTTACGAACACTGAAGCTTTCTTT.